The 10 T cell receptor beta chains listed next were all sequenced from one sample in a study of blood T cell repertoires in COVID-19. Measured with immunoSEQ multiplex PCR; TCRdb has only the in-frame clones, and not every one. The table shows about 310,000 clones, with around 90% occurring only once. Input material: peripheral blood. The receptors stem from a woman aged 35 to 49 with COVID-19, enrolled during active disease.

This clone was observed a single time. Different DNA sequences within this sample yield the same CDR3. The genes are TRBV5-1 and TRBJ2-5; TRBD1 aligns across 7 bases. The CDR3 is 13 residues long. V lost 0 bases, J lost 4 bases, and 0 bases stayed unmatched. The germline V gene has CDR1 SGHRS and CDR2 YFSETQ. Here the CDR3 reads CASSLGQGETQYF. In DNA form, the CDR3 reads TGCGCCAGCAGCTTGGGACAGGGAGAGACCCAGTACTTC.

This chain joins TRBV7-3 and TRBJ2-1, with TRBD1 matching over 7 bases. Trimming at V came to 4 bases and at J to 0 bases, leaving 6 bases not matched to a gene. Germline-derived CDR1 and CDR2 are SGHTA and FQGTGA. The CDR3 totals 16 residues. CDR3 nucleotide sequence: TGTGCCAGCAGCTCGGGGACAGTTAGCTCCTACAATGAGCAGTTCTTC. Translating it yields CASSSGTVSSYNEQFF.

The chain recombines TRBV5-4 with TRBJ1-4; TRBD1 might be the D (6 bases). CDR1 and CDR2 (germline): SGHNT, YYREEE (reference sequence). V lost 5 bases to trimming and J lost 5 bases, with 13 bases between them. CDR3 size: 14 residues. CDR3 amino acids: CASSKQGMNEKLFF. CDR3 in DNA: TGTGCCAGCAGTAAACAGGGCATGAATGAAAAACTGTTTTTT.

The rearrangement links TRBV3-1 (or the pseudogene TRBV3-2) to TRBJ2-1; TRBD2 is a possible D gene (6 bases). Trimming stripped 4 bases from V and 0 bases from J, with 19 bases between. Germline V gives CDR1 LGHDT, CDR2 YNNKEL (reference sequence). This CDR3 comprises 18 residues. CDR3 nucleotides: TGTGCCAGCAGCCCGCGCCCGTTGGGGGGAAGCTCCTACAATGAGCAGTTCTTC. It specifies CASSPRPLGGSSYNEQFF.

The rearrangement links TRBV4-2 to TRBJ1-6; TRBD1 agrees at 9 bases. CDR3 length: 18 residues. CDR1 is LGHNA and CDR2 is YNFKEQ in the germline V gene. V dropped 0 bases and J dropped 9; count of bases not matched to a gene: 12. The CDR3 protein is CASSQDGTGRIASSPLHF. The CDR3 DNA is TGTGCCAGCAGCCAAGATGGGACAGGGAGAATTGCGAGTTCACCCCTCCACTTT.

V is TRBV27 and J is TRBJ2-1, with 15 bases lining up with TRBD2. The germline gives CDR1 MNHEY, CDR2 SMNVEV (reference sequence). After removal of 5 bases from V and 0 bases from J, the junction contained 8 bases not matched to a gene. The CDR3 consists of 19 residues. This CDR3 is CASSRGLAGGKSSYNEQFF. The DNA for the CDR3 is TGTGCCAGCAGTCGCGGACTAGCGGGGGGGAAGAGCTCCTACAATGAGCAGTTCTTC.

The chain has TRBV7-2 and TRBJ1-6; 8 nucleotides line up with TRBD1. The germline gives CDR1 SGHTA, CDR2 FQGNSA. There are 15 residues in the CDR3. The junction had 3 bases not matched to a gene; V was cut back by 1 base and J by 7 bases. The CDR3 is CASSLGDRRNSPLHF. Here the CDR3 DNA reads TGTGCCAGCAGCTTAGGGGACAGGCGGAATTCACCCCTCCACTTT.

The genes are TRBV27 and TRBJ1-1, with D uncertain. The CDR3 covers 11 residues. Trimming stripped 7 bases from V and 1 base from J, with 4 bases between. Germline V gene sequence: CDR1 MNHEY, CDR2 SMNVEV (reference sequence). Here the CDR3 reads CASIKNTEAFF. As DNA, the CDR3 is TGTGCCAGCATCAAGAACACTGAAGCTTTCTTT.

The table lists this clone with a count of one. This chain joins TRBV15 and TRBJ2-1; a possible D gene is TRBD2 (5 bases). Trimming stripped 5 bases from V and 2 bases from J, with 13 bases between. Per the germline V gene, CDR1 is LNHNV and CDR2 is YYDKDF (reference sequence). CDR3 length: 15 residues. CDR3 coding DNA: TGTGCCACCAGCCCCCCCTGGGGAGCCTACAATGAGCAGTTCTTC. Translation: CATSPPWGAYNEQFF.

J is TRBJ1-1 and V is TRBV2; 8 nucleotides line up with TRBD1. V lost 7 bases and J lost 10; bases outside the gene matches: 14. Germline V gene data show CDR1 as SNHLY and CDR2 as FYNNEI. The length of the CDR3 is 14 residues. The DNA for the CDR3 is TGTGCCAGCACCATGCAACGGACAGGGTTGTTAGCTTTCTTT. Residues: CASTMQRTGLLAFF. The variable domain in full, with the rest retrieved from reference TRBV2 and TRBJ1-1, is EPEVTQTPSHQVTQMGQEVILRCVPISNHLYFYWYRQILGQKVEFLVSFYNNEISEKSEIFDDQFSVERPDGSNFTLKIRSTKLEDSAMYFCASTMQRTGLLAFFGQGTRLTVV.